This record covers a single TCR beta chain. Antigen specificity is unknown. These data originate in a study of monozygotic twins with inflammatory bowel disease. Researchers put TCRalpha and TCRbeta cDNA through two nested PCRs lasting roughly 16 and 10 cycles. From the 5' RACE reads, TCRdb lists one entry per CDR3 protein and no DNA. This table holds 300,000 to 350,000 distinct CDR3 sequences. Per germline, CDR1 MDHEN and CDR2 SYDVKM. This CDR3 region has 16 residues. Study-level points and caveats: Compared with healthy twins, IBD patients shared fewer clonotypes with others, especially with disease activity. Whereas healthy co-twins had higher TCRbeta diversity (inverse Simpson), IBD patients had lower diversity.

The sequenced material came from blood. This clonotype was obtained from a human donor with ulcerative colitis or Crohn's disease, or a healthy co-twin of an affected twin (not recorded which). The chain joins TRBV28 to TRBJ2-7; absent DNA, TCRdb's TRBD1 call cannot be checked. The CDR3 spells CASSPSAGQGLVEQYF. The entire variable domain, with the rest obtained from reference TRBV28 and TRBJ2-7, is as follows: DVKVTQSSRYLVKRTGEKVFLECVQDMDHENMFWYRQDPGLGLRLIYFSYDVKMKEKGDIPEGYSVSREKKERFSLILESASTNQTSMYLCASSPSAGQGLVEQYFGPGTRLTVT.